This T cell receptor (beta chain) was sequenced for a study of T cell repertoires in cytomegalovirus infection. Looking at the study overall: CMV infection plus the matching HLA type was flagged by public TCR beta signatures. Overall study findings and caveats: HLA-C-restricted CMV clonotypes gave the most frequent clonotype in two of eight donors. Cumulated frequencies of public TCR beta families served to identify carriers of CMV plus the relevant HLA.

With 5 bases clipped from V and 2 bases from J, the junction kept 4 bases outside the gene matches. The CDR3 covers 14 residues. The germline gives CDR1 SEHNR, CDR2 FQNEAQ (reference sequence). This clonotype showed up many times. The antigen is undetermined. TCRdb fed the reads into MiXCR, producing one record per CDR3 protein. The sample lists roughly 280,000 distinct CDR3 sequences, roughly 13% seen once, with around 9.5% in the top ten. V gene TRBV7-9 combines with J gene TRBJ2-7; 9 nucleotides agree with TRBD1. Sequenced sample: PBMCs. The TCR comes from a human donor in good health (CMV status not recorded). Some clones in this sample may be carry-over from other donors' samples. In DNA, the CDR3 is TGTGCCAGCAGCGGACAGGGGAGGCCCTACGAGCAGTACTTC. It specifies CASSGQGRPYEQYF.